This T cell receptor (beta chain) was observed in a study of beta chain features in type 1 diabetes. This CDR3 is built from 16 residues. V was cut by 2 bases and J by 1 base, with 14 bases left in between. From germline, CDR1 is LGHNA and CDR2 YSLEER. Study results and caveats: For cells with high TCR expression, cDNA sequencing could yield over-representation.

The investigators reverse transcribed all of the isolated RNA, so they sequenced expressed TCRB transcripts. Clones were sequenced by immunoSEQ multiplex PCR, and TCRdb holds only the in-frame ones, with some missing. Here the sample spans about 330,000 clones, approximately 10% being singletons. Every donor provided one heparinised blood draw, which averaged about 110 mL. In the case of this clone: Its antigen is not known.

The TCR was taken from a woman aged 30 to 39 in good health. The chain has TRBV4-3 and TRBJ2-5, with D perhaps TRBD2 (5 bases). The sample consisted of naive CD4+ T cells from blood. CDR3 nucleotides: TGCGCCAGCAGCCAACACCAACTAGGAAGCCAAGAGACCCAGTACTTC. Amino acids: CASSQHQLGSQETQYF.